The present T cell receptor (beta chain) was sequenced within a study of blood T cell repertoires in COVID-19 (dated by TCRdb to 2018 to 2021). For context, the study as a whole: Collaborator samples came from the United States, Italy and Spain and covered acute and convalescent phases of COVID-19. The samples were drawn from two sources: the first 160 participants of the ongoing ImmuneRACE study, and 950 to 1,500 subjects contributed by 6 global collaborators. Sample metadata almost always included a de-identified subject ID, COVID-19 status, age in years and sex. Deeply sampled blood TCRbeta repertoires from subjects exposed to, actively infected with, or recovered from COVID-19 were included in the dataset. The prospective study material was composed of cDNA or gDNA derived from T cells, B-cell-depleted T cells, or PBMCs. Where available, HLA class I and class II types were taken from metadata supplied by the sample provider and were not determined by assay-based typing. The repertoires were made available in a free public database intended to serve as a resource for research on the immune response to SARS-CoV-2.

Whole blood was collected in K2EDTA tubes by collaborating institutions according to the institutions' own protocols. For TCRbeta analysis, collaborators shipped samples as frozen whole blood, isolated PBMCs, or DNA extracted from either of those sample types. As to this clone: Its antigen is currently not known. Base qualities are not recorded, but no much larger clone differs from it by a single base.

Study-wide findings and limitations: Clinical and demographic metadata were provided uncurated, with the amount varying by source and participant.

Taken from the germline V gene, the CDR1 and CDR2 loops are SGHTA and FQGTGA. V ends up 5 bases short and J 0 bases short, with an unmatched junction base count of 6. The CDR3 has 16 amino acids, counting the end cysteine and phenylalanine. Solely the CDR3 DNA is kept, with 48 bases framed from the first base. TCRbeta CDR3 regions were amplified from genomic DNA by means of the immunoSEQ Assay, a bias-controlled multiplex PCR. The original pipeline was this. Nucleated cell counts per sample were estimated from amplification of reference gene primers within the assay. Sequence reads were collapsed and filtered to measure the absolute abundance of every unique TCRbeta CDR3 rearrangement. For each sample, productive Simpson clonality was calculated as the square root of Simpson's diversity index over productive rearrangements. TCRdb carries this immuneACCESS record with in-frame sequences only. Its versions omit some clonotypes, under half of them owing to an unresolved V gene in the studies checked, with the rest unexplained. D and trimming were read from the DNA, whereas the V and J calls and clone size are those reported in that table. The sample table shows about 150,000 clones, and approximately 92% are seen once. The top ten constitute around 15% of the sample.

This clonotype was sampled from a woman between 40 and 50 years old with acute or convalescent COVID-19. Input material: peripheral blood. The V and J genes are TRBV7-3 and TRBJ2-3; TRBD2 lines up with 9 middle nucleotides. The CDR3 protein is CASSKLAGPSTDTQYF. The nucleotide sequence is TGTGCCAGCAGCAAACTAGCGGGTCCTAGCACAGATACGCAGTATTTT.